This TCR beta chain was captured by sequencing in a study of brain T cells in children with intractable seizures (dated by TCRdb to the early 2020s). Notes on the research overall: A NanoString immunology panel was first used to screen resected brain tissue from more than 40 pediatric epilepsy surgery cases for immune gene transcripts. Among the 12 selected surgery cases, eight also had pre-surgery blood sequenced, leaving four with brain tissue only. What the research found in general, with its limitations: The patients' HCMV serostatus was not known, and viral specificity was inferred solely from CDR3 sequence similarity. Because sequencing depth was different between pre-surgery and post-surgery blood, clones absent from the pre-surgery sample may reflect undersampling.

The CDR3 covers 10 residues, taking in both the cysteine and the phenylalanine. Here the CDR3 DNA is all that survives: 30 bases in frame from base 1. The germline V gene (reference sequence) gives CDR1 as GTSNPN and CDR2 as SVGIG. V was cut back by 5 bases and J by 2 bases, leaving a gap of 4 bases between them. This specimen's time point label, per the study, means: blood from clinic visit 5 months post-surgery; TSC patient then seizure free. The surgery cases showing the highest brain T cell transcript signatures were chosen for TCR beta chain sequencing of brain tissue and, when available, of blood. Prior to surgery, the patients had been treated with at least one anti-epileptic drug. The TCR-sequenced patients were children whose drug-resistant epilepsy was caused by tuberous sclerosis complex, focal cortical dysplasia, Rasmussen encephalitis or hemimegalencephaly. Bulk genomic DNA was isolated from unsorted brain tissue and whole blood using the Monarch genomic DNA purification kit.

The immunoSEQ assay was applied to genomic DNA to generate the TCR beta chain sequences. As for the authors' bioinformatics: CDR3 sequences that did not begin with the conserved framework cysteine at position 104 were removed by hand. To get clonality, the normalized Shannon's Diversity Index was subtracted from one, giving values from 0 (maximal diversity) to 1 (oligoclonal). Chi-squared comparison-of-proportions tests assessed whether the same CDR3 differed in frequency between samples, such as brain versus blood. Public clonotypes were found through immuneACCESS searches, while the VDJdb browser was used to judge similarity to known antiviral clonotypes. The table was pulled from immuneACCESS by TCRdb, which kept in-frame rearrangements only. Such tables lose some clones; where checked, under half of the loss comes from unresolved V genes, and the rest has no known cause. The D gene and trimming were derived from the DNA, and the V and J assignments and clone size from that table. The sample has 340,000 or so clones on record, over 85% of them singletons. The ten largest clones add up to 5.7% of the sample.

This clone was seen just once. The antigen it recognizes is unknown. No much larger clonotype is one base removed from it; base qualities were not supplied. The starting material was peripheral blood, obtained approximately 5 months after surgery. This receptor was obtained from a boy under three years old with tuberous sclerosis and intractable seizures. The rearrangement combines TRBV30 with TRBJ2-7; the D gene cannot be named for sure. At the DNA level, the sequence is TGTGCCTGGGGAGCCTACGAGCAGTACTTC. Translation gives CAWGAYEQYF. The entire variable domain, with the stretches around the CDR3 drawn from the reference TRBV30 and TRBJ2-7 proteins, is SQTIHQWPATLVQPVGSPLSLECTVEGTSNPNLYWYRQAAGRGLQLLFYSVGIGQISSEVPQNLSASRPQDRQFILSSKKLLLSDSGFYLCAWGAYEQYFGPGTRLTVT.